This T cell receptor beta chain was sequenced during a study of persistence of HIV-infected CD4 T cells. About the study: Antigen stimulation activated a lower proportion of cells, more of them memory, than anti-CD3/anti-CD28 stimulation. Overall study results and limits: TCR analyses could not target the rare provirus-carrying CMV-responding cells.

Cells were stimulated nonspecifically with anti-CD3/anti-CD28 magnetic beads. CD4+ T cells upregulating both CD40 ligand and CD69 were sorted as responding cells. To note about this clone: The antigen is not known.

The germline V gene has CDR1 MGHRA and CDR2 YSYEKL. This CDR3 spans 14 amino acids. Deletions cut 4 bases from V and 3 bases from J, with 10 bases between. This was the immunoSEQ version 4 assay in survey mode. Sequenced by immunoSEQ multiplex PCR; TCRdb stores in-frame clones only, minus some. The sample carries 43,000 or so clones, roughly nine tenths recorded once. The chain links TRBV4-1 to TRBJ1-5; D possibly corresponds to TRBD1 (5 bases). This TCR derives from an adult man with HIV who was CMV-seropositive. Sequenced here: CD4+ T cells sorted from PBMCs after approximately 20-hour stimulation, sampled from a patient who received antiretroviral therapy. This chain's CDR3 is CASSPRDFNQPQHF. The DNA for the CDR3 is TGCGCCAGCAGCCCCCGGGACTTCAATCAGCCCCAGCATTTT.